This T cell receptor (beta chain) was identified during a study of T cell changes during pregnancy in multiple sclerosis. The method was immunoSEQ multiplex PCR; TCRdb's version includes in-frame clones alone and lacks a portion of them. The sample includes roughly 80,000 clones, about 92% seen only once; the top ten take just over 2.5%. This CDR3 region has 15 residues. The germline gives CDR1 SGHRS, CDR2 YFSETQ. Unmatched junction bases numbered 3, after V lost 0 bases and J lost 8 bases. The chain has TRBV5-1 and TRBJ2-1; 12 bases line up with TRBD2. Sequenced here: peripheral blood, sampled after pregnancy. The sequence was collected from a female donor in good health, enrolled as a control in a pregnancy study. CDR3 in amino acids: CASSLAGLAGYEQFF. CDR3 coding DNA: TGCGCCAGCAGCTTGGCGGGACTAGCGGGCTATGAGCAGTTCTTC.